This T cell receptor beta chain was recorded in a study of T cell repertoires in cytomegalovirus infection (dated by TCRdb to about 2019). With regard to the full study: The HLA type of each donor mattered for the analysis, because public TCR beta signatures pointed to carriage of CMV infection along with the matching HLA type.

General conclusions and limits of the study: The ex vivo response was dominated by HLA-C-restricted CMV-specific TCR beta clonotypes, and the single most frequent clonotype in two of eight donors was supplied by these HLA-C-restricted clonotypes. Carriers of CMV infection plus the relevant HLA type were discriminated by the cumulative frequency of public TCR beta family members in the study cohort and in an independent approximately 340-donor cohort.

The sequencer was an Illumina HiSeq 1500. TCRdb took the public reads, trimmed them with fastp at Q25, ran MiXCR for clone calling and kept in-frame beta chains. Every distinct CDR3 protein forms one entry, paired with its most common genes and DNA. A total of over 450,000 distinct CDR3 sequences appear in this sample, approximately 10% of them only once. Of the sample, 10% is held by the ten largest clones. This clonotype was observed at least ten times. Its target antigen remains unknown. Base qualities are not at hand, and no much larger clone is one base apart. The CDR3 goes from the cysteine to the phenylalanine over 14 residues. Of all the DNA, just the CDR3 is kept, 42 bases in frame from base 1. The V end gives up 5 bases and the J end 5 bases, leaving 3 bases in the junction not matched to a gene. CDR1 and CDR2 (SGHVS, FQNEAQ) derive from the germline V gene.

Recombination linked TRBV7-8 to TRBJ1-5, and TRBD1 aligns with 10 junction nucleotides. The sequenced sample was PBMCs. This TCR derives from a human donor in good health (CMV status not recorded). Some clones in this sample may be carry-over from other donors' samples. The sequence in DNA is TGTGCCAGCAGCGGGGACAGGGGAGATCAGCCCCAGCATTTT. This translates into CASSGDRGDQPQHF.